The rows below give T cell receptor beta chains drawn from one sample of a study of graft-versus-host responses after intestinal transplantation. Their antigen targets remain unknown. Using immunoSEQ multiplex PCR, the repertoire was profiled, and TCRdb retains in-frame clones only, with some absent. The table has about 150,000 clones, around 90% seen once. Source: unstimulated CD4+ T cells sorted from spleen or lymph node cells, taken before intestinal transplant. These receptors were collected from a human donor who received an intestinal transplant. Each CDR3 is given with its conserved first and last residue. Each record gives: D gene, J gene, V gene, clone size, CDR3 protein, CDR3 DNA. A D gene is named only where the DNA matches it firmly. A row's size may be missing; if present it is once, few, many or a size class.

D gene: -
J gene: TRBJ1-2
V gene: TRBV19
clone size: -
CDR3 protein: CASSTTQTVGYTF
CDR3 DNA: TGTGCCAGTAGTACCACCCAGACAGTCGGCTACACCTTC

D gene: -
J gene: TRBJ2-2
V gene: TRBV7-2
clone size: -
CDR3 protein: CASSPLQVPTGELFF
CDR3 DNA: TGTGCCAGCAGCCCCCTTCAGGTTCCCACCGGGGAGCTGTTTTTT

D gene: TRBD1
J gene: TRBJ2-2
V gene: TRBV29-1
clone size: -
CDR3 protein: CSVKQGALTGELFF
CDR3 DNA: TGCAGCGTGAAACAGGGGGCTTTAACCGGGGAGCTGTTTTTT

D gene: -
J gene: TRBJ1-2
V gene: TRBV6-5
clone size: -
CDR3 protein: CASTSLQVKTGYTF
CDR3 DNA: TGTGCCAGCACTTCCCTCCAAGTCAAAACCGGCTACACCTTC

D gene: -
J gene: TRBJ1-2
V gene: TRBV28
clone size: once
CDR3 protein: CASRSGTEKTNYGYTF
CDR3 DNA: TGTGCCAGCAGATCCGGGACTGAGAAGACTAACTATGGCTACACCTTC

D gene: -
J gene: TRBJ2-2
V gene: TRBV9
clone size: -
CDR3 protein: CASSVDGSNTGELFF
CDR3 DNA: TGTGCCAGCAGCGTAGACGGTTCGAACACCGGGGAGCTGTTTTTT

D gene: -
J gene: TRBJ1-5
V gene: TRBV4-1
clone size: -
CDR3 protein: CASSQVQGGPSNQPQHF
CDR3 DNA: TGCGCCAGCAGCCAAGTCCAAGGGGGTCCAAGCAATCAGCCCCAGCATTTT

D gene: TRBD1
J gene: TRBJ1-4
V gene: TRBV4-2
clone size: -
CDR3 protein: CASSQDRMWDRGRNNEKLFF
CDR3 DNA: TGTGCCAGCAGCCAAGATCGAATGTGGGACAGGGGGCGGAATAATGAAAAACTGTTTTTT

D gene: -
J gene: TRBJ2-4
V gene: TRBV7-2
clone size: -
CDR3 protein: CASSSLRDAAKNIQYF
CDR3 DNA: TGTGCCAGCAGCTCCCTCAGGGATGCAGCCAAAAACATTCAGTACTTC

D gene: TRBD2
J gene: TRBJ2-1
V gene: TRBV6-5
clone size: -
CDR3 protein: CASSYTGLARSNEQFF
CDR3 DNA: TGTGCCAGCAGTTACACCGGACTAGCTAGATCCAATGAGCAGTTCTTC

D gene: -
J gene: TRBJ2-7
V gene: TRBV28
clone size: -
CDR3 protein: CASKRGRGNEQYF
CDR3 DNA: TGTGCCAGCAAGAGAGGGAGAGGTAACGAGCAGTACTTC

D gene: TRBD1
J gene: TRBJ1-2
V gene: TRBV19
clone size: -
CDR3 protein: CASSIVWGQGTGYTF
CDR3 DNA: TGTGCCAGTAGTATAGTATGGGGACAGGGGACTGGCTACACCTTC

D gene: TRBD1
J gene: TRBJ1-1
V gene: TRBV7-6
clone size: -
CDR3 protein: CASSLVAGGEAFF
CDR3 DNA: TGTGCCAGCAGCTTAGTGGCAGGGGGAGAAGCTTTCTTT

D gene: TRBD2
J gene: TRBJ2-7
V gene: TRBV18
clone size: -
CDR3 protein: CASSPLGLAGPITSEQYF
CDR3 DNA: TGTGCCAGCTCACCACTGGGACTAGCGGGACCCATTACGAGCGAGCAGTACTTC

D gene: TRBD2
J gene: TRBJ2-7
V gene: TRBV5-1
clone size: -
CDR3 protein: CASSFRLAGLYEQYF
CDR3 DNA: TGCGCCAGCAGTTTTCGACTAGCGGGACTCTACGAGCAGTACTTC

D gene: -
J gene: TRBJ1-1
V gene: TRBV7-8
clone size: -
CDR3 protein: CASSLAVLNTEAFF
CDR3 DNA: TGTGCCAGCAGCTTAGCGGTTTTGAACACTGAAGCTTTCTTT

D gene: TRBD2
J gene: TRBJ2-3
V gene: TRBV27
clone size: -
CDR3 protein: CASSLDLSGRGLGTDTQYF
CDR3 DNA: TGTGCCAGCAGTTTAGATCTGAGCGGGAGGGGCCTAGGCACAGATACGCAGTATTTT

D gene: -
J gene: TRBJ1-3
V gene: TRBV7-9
clone size: -
CDR3 protein: CASSLNSGGFSGNTIYF
CDR3 DNA: TGTGCCAGCAGCCTGAACAGCGGGGGTTTCTCTGGAAACACCATATATTTT

D gene: TRBD2
J gene: TRBJ2-1
V gene: TRBV28
clone size: -
CDR3 protein: CASSLLAGGPNEQFF
CDR3 DNA: TGTGCCAGCAGTTTACTAGCGGGAGGGCCAAATGAGCAGTTCTTC

D gene: TRBD1
J gene: TRBJ2-7
V gene: TRBV6-1
clone size: -
CDR3 protein: CASSEGTGGYEQYF
CDR3 DNA: TGTGCCAGCAGTGAAGGGACAGGGGGCTACGAGCAGTACTTC

D gene: TRBD1
J gene: TRBJ1-2
V gene: TRBV28
clone size: -
CDR3 protein: CASSLGTGVYGYTF
CDR3 DNA: TGTGCCAGCAGTTTAGGAACAGGGGTCTATGGCTACACCTTC

D gene: TRBD1
J gene: TRBJ1-5
V gene: TRBV29-1
clone size: -
CDR3 protein: CSVILQGMSNQPQHF
CDR3 DNA: TGCAGCGTCATATTACAGGGGATGAGCAATCAGCCCCAGCATTTT

D gene: TRBD2
J gene: TRBJ2-1
V gene: TRBV10-2
clone size: -
CDR3 protein: CASSESRGLGALNEQFF
CDR3 DNA: TGCGCCAGCAGTGAGTCGAGGGGACTAGGGGCGTTGAATGAGCAGTTCTTC

D gene: -
J gene: TRBJ2-7
V gene: TRBV5-1
clone size: -
CDR3 protein: CASRRVSYEQYF
CDR3 DNA: TGCGCCAGCCGCAGGGTATCCTACGAGCAGTACTTC

D gene: TRBD2
J gene: TRBJ2-1
V gene: TRBV28
clone size: -
CDR3 protein: CASSLGGSYNEQFF
CDR3 DNA: TGTGCCAGCAGTTTAGGCGGGAGTTACAATGAGCAGTTCTTC

D gene: -
J gene: TRBJ2-1
V gene: TRBV7-3
clone size: once
CDR3 protein: CASSPYSSAVGQSNEQFF
CDR3 DNA: TGTGCCAGCAGCCCATACTCGTCTGCAGTAGGCCAAAGCAATGAGCAGTTCTTC

D gene: TRBD1
J gene: TRBJ2-1
V gene: TRBV5-1
clone size: -
CDR3 protein: CASSIPGTGGYNEQFF
CDR3 DNA: TGCGCCAGCAGCATCCCCGGGACAGGGGGTTACAATGAGCAGTTCTTC

D gene: TRBD2
J gene: TRBJ2-1
V gene: TRBV19
clone size: -
CDR3 protein: CASSSILPGLAGGEQFF
CDR3 DNA: TGTGCCAGTAGTAGTATATTGCCGGGACTAGCGGGTGGTGAGCAGTTCTTC

D gene: -
J gene: TRBJ2-3
V gene: TRBV29-1
clone size: -
CDR3 protein: CSVSGARDSTDTQYF
CDR3 DNA: TGCAGCGTATCTGGGGCCCGGGACAGCACAGATACGCAGTATTTT

D gene: -
J gene: TRBJ1-6
V gene: TRBV27
clone size: once
CDR3 protein: CVTGGRNNSPLHF
CDR3 DNA: TGTGTCACGGGGGGGCGCAATAATTCACCCCTCCACTTT

D gene: TRBD2
J gene: TRBJ2-1
V gene: TRBV11-2
clone size: -
CDR3 protein: CASSLVSAGRSSYNEQFF
CDR3 DNA: TGTGCCAGCAGCCTCGTTTCAGCCGGGAGGAGCTCCTACAATGAGCAGTTCTTC

D gene: TRBD1
J gene: TRBJ1-1
V gene: TRBV6-1
clone size: -
CDR3 protein: CPKGGDWNTEAFF
CDR3 DNA: TGTCCTAAAGGGGGCGATTGGAACACTGAAGCTTTCTTT

D gene: -
J gene: TRBJ1-2
V gene: TRBV19
clone size: -
CDR3 protein: CASRSWAGAGPNYGYTF
CDR3 DNA: TGTGCCAGTAGGTCTTGGGCAGGGGCAGGTCCTAACTATGGCTACACCTTC

D gene: -
J gene: TRBJ2-3
V gene: TRBV5-1
clone size: -
CDR3 protein: CASSSLIVADTQYF
CDR3 DNA: TGCGCCAGCAGCTCGTTGATCGTGGCGGATACGCAGTATTTT

D gene: -
J gene: TRBJ2-3
V gene: TRBV19
clone size: -
CDR3 protein: CASSISGARDTQYF
CDR3 DNA: TGTGCCAGTAGTATATCAGGAGCTCGGGATACGCAGTATTTT

D gene: TRBD1
J gene: TRBJ2-7
V gene: TRBV28
clone size: -
CDR3 protein: CASSLLVGTGVAGMQYF
CDR3 DNA: TGTGCCAGCAGTTTGCTAGTCGGGACAGGGGTCGCGGGGATGCAGTACTTC

D gene: TRBD1
J gene: TRBJ1-2
V gene: TRBV19
clone size: once
CDR3 protein: CASSRSTGEHGYTF
CDR3 DNA: TGTGCCAGTAGTCGTTCCACAGGGGAGCATGGCTACACCTTC

D gene: -
J gene: TRBJ1-5
V gene: TRBV28
clone size: -
CDR3 protein: CAGRNVGYQPQHF
CDR3 DNA: TGTGCCGGCAGAAATGTGGGGTATCAGCCCCAGCATTTT

D gene: TRBD2
J gene: TRBJ2-1
V gene: TRBV4-1
clone size: -
CDR3 protein: CASTTTSGQYNEQFF
CDR3 DNA: TGCGCCAGCACCACCACTAGCGGACAATACAATGAGCAGTTCTTC

D gene: -
J gene: TRBJ2-3
V gene: TRBV25-1
clone size: -
CDR3 protein: CASSGIVSTDTQYF
CDR3 DNA: TGTGCCAGCAGTGGAATCGTAAGCACAGATACGCAGTATTTT